This T cell receptor beta chain was recorded in a study of post-analysis software for immune sequencing data. General study findings and limits: Roughly 5 TRBV segments, including TRBV5-6, TRBV5-1 and TRBV20-1, were more frequent in patients than controls.

The TCR beta cDNA libraries carried unique molecular identifiers. Using its own MiXCR run on the PCR reads, TCRdb lists one record per CDR3 protein. Here the sample spans 250,000 to 300,000 distinct CDR3 sequences, just over 35% being singletons. In its sample, this clonotype was seen many times. Its cognate antigen is unknown. CDR1 and CDR2 from the germline V gene are LNHNV and YYDKDF (reference sequence). V was clipped by 2 bases and J by 3 bases, with 11 bases between them. The CDR3 consists of 15 residues. The specimen was blood. The J gene is TRBJ1-5, the V gene TRBV15; D is undetermined. The TCR was taken from a girl between 5 and 17 years old with multiple sclerosis. CDR3: CATSRKDRNNQPQHF. In DNA form, the CDR3 reads TGTGCCACCAGCAGAAAGGACCGGAACAATCAGCCCCAGCATTTT.